The 2 T cell receptor beta chains given below trace back to one sample, sequenced in a study of cytomegalovirus exposure and HLA in healthy donors. The PCR employed 60 Vbeta primers together with 13 Jbeta primers. Method: immunoSEQ multiplex PCR; TCRdb's copy keeps in-frame clones and lacks some. The table has over 150,000 clones, around 78% seen once. The sequencing input was PBMCs. The receptor set was obtained from a woman aged 45-60 years in good health and CMV-seropositive.

V is TRBV10-1 and J is TRBJ2-3; 14 bases agree with TRBD2. This CDR3 has 18 amino acids. V lost 5 bases to trimming and J lost 3 bases; unmatched junction nucleotides: 10. The germline gives CDR1 WNHNN, CDR2 SYGVQD (reference sequence). The CDR3: CASSSFGLAGGRTDTQYF. CDR3 DNA sequence: TGCGCCAGCAGTTCCTTCGGACTAGCGGGGGGCCGGACAGATACGCAGTATTTT.

V gene TRBV6-6 combines with J gene TRBJ2-2; maybe TRBD2 (6 bases). The germline V and J ends were trimmed by 6 bases and 5 bases, with 19 bases remaining between them. Germline V lookup: CDR1 MNHNY, CDR2 SVGAGI (reference sequence). CDR3 length: 16 amino acids. The CDR3 DNA is TGTGCCAGCAGCCCTCTGGGTGGAGGGCGGACCGGGGAGCTGTTTTTT. This gives the protein CASSPLGGGRTGELFF.